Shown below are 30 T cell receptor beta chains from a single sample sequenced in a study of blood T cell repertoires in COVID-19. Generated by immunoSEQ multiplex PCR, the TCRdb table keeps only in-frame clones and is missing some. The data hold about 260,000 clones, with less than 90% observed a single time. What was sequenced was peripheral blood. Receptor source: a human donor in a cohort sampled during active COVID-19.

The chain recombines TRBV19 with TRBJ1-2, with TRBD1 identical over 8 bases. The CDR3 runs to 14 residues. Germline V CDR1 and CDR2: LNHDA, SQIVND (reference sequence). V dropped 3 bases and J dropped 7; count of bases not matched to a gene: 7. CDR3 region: CASSITGGRFGYTF. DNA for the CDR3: TGTGCCAGTAGTATTACAGGGGGAAGGTTTGGCTACACCTTC.

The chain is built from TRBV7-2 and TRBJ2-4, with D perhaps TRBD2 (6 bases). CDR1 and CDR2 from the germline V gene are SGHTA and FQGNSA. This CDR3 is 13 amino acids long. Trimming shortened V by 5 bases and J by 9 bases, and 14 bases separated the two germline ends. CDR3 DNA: TGTGCCAGCAGCCCCAACACCGGGAGCATTCAGTACTTC. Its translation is CASSPNTGSIQYF. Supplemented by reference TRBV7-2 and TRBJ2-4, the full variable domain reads GAGVSQSPSNKVTEKGKDVELRCDPISGHTALYWYRQSLGQGLEFLIYFQGNSAPDKSGLPSDRFSAERTGGSVSTLTIQRTQQEDSAVYLCASSPNTGSIQYFGAGTRLSVL.

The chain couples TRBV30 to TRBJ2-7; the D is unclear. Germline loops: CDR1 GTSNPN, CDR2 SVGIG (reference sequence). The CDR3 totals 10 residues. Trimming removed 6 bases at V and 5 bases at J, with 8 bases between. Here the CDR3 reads CACESNEQYF. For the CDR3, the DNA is TGTGCCTGTGAAAGCAACGAGCAGTACTTC.

The CDR3 DNA reads as TGTGCCAGCAGAAACCCCCAGGGTTCCTACGAGCAGTACTTC. Protein product: CASRNPQGSYEQYF. The chain joins TRBV27 to TRBJ2-7; the D gene is possibly TRBD1 (5 bases). This CDR3 comprises 14 residues. Germline assignment: CDR1 MNHEY and CDR2 SMNVEV (reference sequence). V was shortened by 6 bases and J by 1 base, with 13 bases between the two germline ends.

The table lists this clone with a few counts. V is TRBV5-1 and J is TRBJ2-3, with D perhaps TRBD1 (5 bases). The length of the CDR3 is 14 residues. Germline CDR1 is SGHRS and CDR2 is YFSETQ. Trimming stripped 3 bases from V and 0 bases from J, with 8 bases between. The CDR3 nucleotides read TGCGCCAGCAGCTCAGGGTTGAGCACAGATACGCAGTATTTT. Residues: CASSSGLSTDTQYF.

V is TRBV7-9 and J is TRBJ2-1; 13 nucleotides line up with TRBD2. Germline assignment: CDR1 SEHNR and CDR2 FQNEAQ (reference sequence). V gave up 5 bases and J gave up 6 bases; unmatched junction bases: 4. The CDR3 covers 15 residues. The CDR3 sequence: CASSAGTSGTNEQFF. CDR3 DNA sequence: TGTGCCAGCAGCGCCGGGACTAGCGGGACCAATGAGCAGTTCTTC.

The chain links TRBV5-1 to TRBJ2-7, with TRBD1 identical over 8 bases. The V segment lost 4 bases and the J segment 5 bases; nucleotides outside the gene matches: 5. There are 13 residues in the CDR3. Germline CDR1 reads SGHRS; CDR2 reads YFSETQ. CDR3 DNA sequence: TGCGCCAGCAGCCGGGGACAGGTGGACGAGCAGTACTTC. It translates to CASSRGQVDEQYF.

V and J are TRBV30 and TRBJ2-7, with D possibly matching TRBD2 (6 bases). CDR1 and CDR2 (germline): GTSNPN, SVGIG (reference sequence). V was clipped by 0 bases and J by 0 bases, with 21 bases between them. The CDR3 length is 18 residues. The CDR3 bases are TGTGCCTGGAGTGTACGCGGTGGATTCTCGGACTACTCCTACGAGCAGTACTTC. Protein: CAWSVRGGFSDYSYEQYF.

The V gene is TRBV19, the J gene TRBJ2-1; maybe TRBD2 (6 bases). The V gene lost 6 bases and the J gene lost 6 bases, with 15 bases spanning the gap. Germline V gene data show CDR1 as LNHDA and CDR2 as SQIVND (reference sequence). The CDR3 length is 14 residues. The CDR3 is CASSLTGAGNEQFF. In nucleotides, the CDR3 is TGTGCCAGTAGCCTAACGGGAGCGGGCAATGAGCAGTTCTTC.

DNA of the CDR3: TGTGCCAGCAGTTTAGAAGCAGGCTCGGTGCAGTACTTC. Amino acids: CASSLEAGSVQYF. The J gene is TRBJ2-7, the V gene TRBV2; no definite D call. In germline, CDR1 is SNHLY, CDR2 FYNNEI. V was pared by 5 bases and J by 9 bases, with 17 bases between. This CDR3 contains 13 residues.

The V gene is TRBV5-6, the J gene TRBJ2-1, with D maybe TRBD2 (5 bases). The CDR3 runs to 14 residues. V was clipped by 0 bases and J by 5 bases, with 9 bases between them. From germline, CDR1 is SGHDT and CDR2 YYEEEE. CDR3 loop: CASSLGGPNNEQFF. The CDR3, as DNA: TGTGCCAGCAGCTTGGGCGGGCCCAACAATGAGCAGTTCTTC.

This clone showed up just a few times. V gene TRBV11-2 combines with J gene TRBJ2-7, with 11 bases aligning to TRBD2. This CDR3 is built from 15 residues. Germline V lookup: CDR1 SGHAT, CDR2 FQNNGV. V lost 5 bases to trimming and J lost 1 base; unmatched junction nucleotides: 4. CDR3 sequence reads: CASSQRTSGSYEQYF. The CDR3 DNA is TGTGCCAGCAGCCAACGGACTAGCGGGTCCTACGAGCAGTACTTC.

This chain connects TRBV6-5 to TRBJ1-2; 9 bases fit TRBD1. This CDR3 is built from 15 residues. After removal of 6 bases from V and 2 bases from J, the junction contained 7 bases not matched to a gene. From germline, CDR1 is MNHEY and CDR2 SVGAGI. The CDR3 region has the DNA TGTGCCAGCAGGTTGGGACAGGGAGACAACTATGGCTACACCTTC. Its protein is CASRLGQGDNYGYTF.

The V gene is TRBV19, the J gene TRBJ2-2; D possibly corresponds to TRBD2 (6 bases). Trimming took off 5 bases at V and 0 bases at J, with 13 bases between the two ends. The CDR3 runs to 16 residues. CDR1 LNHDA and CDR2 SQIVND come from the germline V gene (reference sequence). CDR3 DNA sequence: TGTGCCAGTAGTGTAGGTTGGGGGGCGAACACCGGGGAGCTGTTTTTT. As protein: CASSVGWGANTGELFF.

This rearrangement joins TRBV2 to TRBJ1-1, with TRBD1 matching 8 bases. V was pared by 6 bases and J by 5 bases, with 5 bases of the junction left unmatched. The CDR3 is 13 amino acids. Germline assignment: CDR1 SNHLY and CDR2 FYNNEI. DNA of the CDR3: TGTGCCAGCAGGCTCAGGGGGCTAACTGAAGCTTTCTTT. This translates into CASRLRGLTEAFF.

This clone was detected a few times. CDR3 region: CASSQGGQHTEAFF. CDR3 DNA sequence: TGTGCCAGCAGCCAAGGGGGGCAGCACACTGAAGCTTTCTTT. This rearrangement joins TRBV4-2 to TRBJ1-1; D possibly corresponds to TRBD1 (6 bases). Germline V CDR1 and CDR2: LGHNA, YNFKEQ. The CDR3 is 14 residues long. V shed 1 base and J shed 3 bases, with 9 bases lying between them.

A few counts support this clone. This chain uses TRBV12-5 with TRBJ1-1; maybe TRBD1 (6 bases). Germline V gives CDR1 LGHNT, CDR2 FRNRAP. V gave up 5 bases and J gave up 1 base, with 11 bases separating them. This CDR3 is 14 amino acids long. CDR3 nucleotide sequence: TGTGCTAGTGGTACCGGGACATCGAACACTGAAGCTTTCTTT. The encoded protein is CASGTGTSNTEAFF.

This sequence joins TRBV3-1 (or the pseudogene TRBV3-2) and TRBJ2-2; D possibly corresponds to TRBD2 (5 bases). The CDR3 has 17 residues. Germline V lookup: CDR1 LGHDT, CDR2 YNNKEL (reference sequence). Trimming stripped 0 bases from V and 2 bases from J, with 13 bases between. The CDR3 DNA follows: TGTGCCAGCAGCCAAGATGTTTCGACTACAAACACCGGGGAGCTGTTTTTT. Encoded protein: CASSQDVSTTNTGELFF.

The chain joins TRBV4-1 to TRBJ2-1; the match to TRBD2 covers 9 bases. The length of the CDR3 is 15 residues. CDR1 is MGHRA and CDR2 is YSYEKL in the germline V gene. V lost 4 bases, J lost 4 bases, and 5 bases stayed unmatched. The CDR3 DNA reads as TGCGCCAGCAGCCCGACTAGCGGTCTATACAATGAGCAGTTCTTC. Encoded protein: CASSPTSGLYNEQFF.

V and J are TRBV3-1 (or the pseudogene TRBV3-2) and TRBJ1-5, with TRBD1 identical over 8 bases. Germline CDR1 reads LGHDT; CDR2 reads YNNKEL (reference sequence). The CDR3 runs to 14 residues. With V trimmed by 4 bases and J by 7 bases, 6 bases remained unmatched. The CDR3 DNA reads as TGTGCCAGCAGCCGAACAGGGGGAGGGCAGCCCCAGCATTTT. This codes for CASSRTGGGQPQHF.

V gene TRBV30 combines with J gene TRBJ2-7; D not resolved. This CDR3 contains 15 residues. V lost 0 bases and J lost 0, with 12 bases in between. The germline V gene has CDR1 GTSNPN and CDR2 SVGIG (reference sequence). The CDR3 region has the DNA TGTGCCTGGAGTGTACTGGCAGCGACCTCCTACGAGCAGTACTTC. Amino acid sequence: CAWSVLAATSYEQYF.

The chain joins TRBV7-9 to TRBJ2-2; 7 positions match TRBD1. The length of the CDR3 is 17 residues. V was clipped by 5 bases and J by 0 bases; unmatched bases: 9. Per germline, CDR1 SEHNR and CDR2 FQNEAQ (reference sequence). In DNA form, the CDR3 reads TGTGCCAGCAGCACACCGCCAGGGACAGCGAACACCGGGGAGCTGTTTTTT. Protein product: CASSTPPGTANTGELFF.

In nucleotides, the CDR3 is TGTGCCAGCAGCTTATTACTAGCGGGATCTACTGAGCAGTTCTTC. Encoded protein: CASSLLLAGSTEQFF. This sequence joins TRBV7-8 and TRBJ2-1; 10 nucleotides agree with TRBD2. The CDR3 is 15 residues long. Per germline, CDR1 SGHVS and CDR2 FQNEAQ. J lost 9 bases, V lost 2 bases, and 7 bases had no gene match.

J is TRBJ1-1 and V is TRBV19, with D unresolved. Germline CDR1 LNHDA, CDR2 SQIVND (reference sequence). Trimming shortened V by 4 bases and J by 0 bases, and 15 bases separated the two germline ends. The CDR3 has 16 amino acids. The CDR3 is CASSTPAANMNTEAFF. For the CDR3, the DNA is TGTGCCAGTAGTACCCCGGCGGCCAATATGAACACTGAAGCTTTCTTT.

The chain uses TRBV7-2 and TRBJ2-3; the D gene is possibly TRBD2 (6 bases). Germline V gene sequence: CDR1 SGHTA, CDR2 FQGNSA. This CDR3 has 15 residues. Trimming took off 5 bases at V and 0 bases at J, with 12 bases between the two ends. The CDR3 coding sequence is TGTGCCAGCAGCGTCACCGGGACTAGCACAGATACGCAGTATTTT. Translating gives CASSVTGTSTDTQYF.

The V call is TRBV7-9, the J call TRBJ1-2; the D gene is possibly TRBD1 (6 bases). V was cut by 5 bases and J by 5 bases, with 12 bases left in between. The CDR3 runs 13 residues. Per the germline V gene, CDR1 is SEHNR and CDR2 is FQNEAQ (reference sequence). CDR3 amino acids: CASSPRTDYGYTF. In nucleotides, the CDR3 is TGTGCCAGCAGCCCCAGGACAGATTATGGCTACACCTTC.

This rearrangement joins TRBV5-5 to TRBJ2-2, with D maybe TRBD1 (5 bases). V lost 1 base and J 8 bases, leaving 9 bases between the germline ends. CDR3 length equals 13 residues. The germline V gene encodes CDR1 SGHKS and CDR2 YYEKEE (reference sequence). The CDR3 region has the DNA TGTGCCAGCAGCTTGCTCCAGGGTGGGGAGCTGTTTTTT. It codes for CASSLLQGGELFF.

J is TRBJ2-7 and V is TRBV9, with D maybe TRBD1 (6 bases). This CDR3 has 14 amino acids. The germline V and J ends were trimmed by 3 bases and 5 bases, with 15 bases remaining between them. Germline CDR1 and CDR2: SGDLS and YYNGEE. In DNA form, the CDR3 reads TGTGCCAGCAGCGCTGAAAACAGGGATCACGAGCAGTACTTC. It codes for CASSAENRDHEQYF.

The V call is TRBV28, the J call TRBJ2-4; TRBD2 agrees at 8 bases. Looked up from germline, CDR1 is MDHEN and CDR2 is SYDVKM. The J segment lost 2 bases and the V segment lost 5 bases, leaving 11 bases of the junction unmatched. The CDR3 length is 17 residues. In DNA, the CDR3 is TGTGCCAGCAGTCTCCCCCGGGGGGGAGAAACCAAAAACATTCAGTACTTC. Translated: CASSLPRGGETKNIQYF.

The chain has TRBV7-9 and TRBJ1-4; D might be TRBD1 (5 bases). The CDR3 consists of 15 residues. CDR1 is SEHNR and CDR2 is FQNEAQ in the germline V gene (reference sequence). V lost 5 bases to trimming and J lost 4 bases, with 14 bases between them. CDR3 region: CASSAQGFVNEKLFF. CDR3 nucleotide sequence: TGTGCCAGCAGCGCCCAGGGTTTCGTTAATGAAAAACTGTTTTTT.